The 21 T cell receptor beta chains below were found in one sample sequenced in a study of technical replicates of blood from a few donors. The repertoire was sequenced with immunoSEQ multiplex PCR; TCRdb's copy has only in-frame clones and lacks some. This sample has 75,000 to 95,000 clones, with around nine tenths found just once. Material: T cells isolated from PBMCs. Source of these receptors: a human donor in good health.

On this clone itself: Distinct nucleotide sequences in the sample also encode this CDR3. The chain combines TRBV29-1 with TRBJ1-2, with D possibly matching TRBD1 (6 bases). This CDR3 has 12 residues. V was clipped by 6 bases and J by 3 bases, with 11 bases between them. CDR1 and CDR2 from the germline V gene are SQVTM and ANQGSEA. The CDR3 region has the DNA TGCAGCGTCGGAGGGGGGGACTATGGCTACACCTTC. It yields the protein CSVGGGDYGYTF.

The rearrangement uses TRBV25-1 and TRBJ2-1; no firm D call. The length of the CDR3 is 15 residues. The ends were cut back, 6 bases at V and 4 bases at J, with 16 bases in the middle. Germline loops: CDR1 MGHDK, CDR2 SYGVNS. CDR3 protein: CASSPIRPVYNEQFF. The CDR3 nucleotides read TGTGCCAGCAGCCCCATTCGCCCGGTTTACAATGAGCAGTTCTTC. The variable domain in full, with the rest retrieved from reference TRBV25-1 and TRBJ2-1, is EADIYQTPRYLVIGTGKKITLECSQTMGHDKMYWYQQDPGMELHLIHYSYGVNSTEKGDLSSESTVSRIRTEHFPLTLESARPSHTSQYLCASSPIRPVYNEQFFGPGTRLTVL.

The gene calls are TRBV29-1 and TRBJ2-7, with D hard to call. With 0 bases removed from V and 3 bases from J, the gap between germline ends came to 9 bases. CDR3 length: 13 residues. CDR1 and CDR2 from the germline V gene are SQVTM and ANQGSEA. CDR3 nucleotide sequence: TGCAGCGTTGAAGATTTACAGAACTACGAGCAGTACTTC. Translation gives CSVEDLQNYEQYF.

V is TRBV11-2 and J is TRBJ2-2; 7 bases map to TRBD2. Losses at the gene ends were 6 bases for V and 12 bases for J; bases not matched to a gene: 7. The CDR3 length is 12 residues. Germline V gene data show CDR1 as SGHAT and CDR2 as FQNNGV. The CDR3 region is CASRDGRQKLFF. The CDR3 nucleotides read TGTGCCAGCAGGGACGGGAGGCAGAAGCTGTTTTTT.

This chain links TRBV5-1 with TRBJ1-2; D might be TRBD1 (5 bases). Trimming stripped 4 bases from V and 8 bases from J, with 24 bases between. The V gene's germline CDR1 is SGHRS and CDR2 YFSETQ. The CDR3 loop spans 16 amino acids. As DNA, the CDR3 is TGCGCCAGCAGCGCGGGATCGGGGACCATTTATGGAGGCTACACCTTC. Translating it yields CASSAGSGTIYGGYTF.

This chain joins TRBV28 and TRBJ2-2; D call uncertain. The germline gives CDR1 MDHEN, CDR2 SYDVKM. This CDR3 contains 13 residues. V lost 5 bases to trimming and J lost 6 bases, with 10 bases between them. The CDR3 DNA follows: TGTGCCAGCAGTCTAAACCGAGCCGGGGAGCTGTTTTTT. Its protein is CASSLNRAGELFF.

The rearrangement links TRBV7-8 to TRBJ1-1; 7 nucleotides match TRBD1. CDR1 and CDR2 from the germline V gene are SGHVS and FQNEAQ. This CDR3 has 16 amino acids. V dropped 4 bases and J dropped 5; count of bases not matched to a gene: 13. The CDR3 DNA is TGTGCCAGCAGCTCTGGGGAGACAGGGCGCTGGACTGAAGCTTTCTTT. It is translated as CASSSGETGRWTEAFF. The full variable domain, in which reference TRBV7-8 and TRBJ1-1 provide the parts outside the CDR3, is GAGVSQSPRYKVAKRGQDVALRCDPISGHVSLFWYQQALGQGPEFLTYFQNEAQLDKSGLPSDRFFAERPEGSVSTLKIQRTQQEDSAVYLCASSSGETGRWTEAFFGQGTRLTVV.

The chain has TRBV4-1 and TRBJ2-7; 7 nucleotides agree with TRBD1. V was pared by 0 bases and J by 3 bases, with 2 bases of the junction left unmatched. Germline V gene lookup returns CDR1 MGHRA and CDR2 YSYEKL. The CDR3 loop spans 14 amino acids. The CDR3 region has the DNA TGCGCCAGCAGCCAAGACAGGGGGAGCTACGAGCAGTACTTC. Encoded protein: CASSQDRGSYEQYF.

The V call is TRBV28, the J call TRBJ1-5, with TRBD1 identical over 11 bases. CDR3 length equals 15 residues. The V and J ends lost 7 bases and 8 bases, in that order; junction bases with no gene match: 10. Per germline, CDR1 MDHEN and CDR2 SYDVKM. The CDR3 sequence is CASITGTGGGKPQHF. CDR3 DNA: TGTGCCAGCATTACCGGGACAGGGGGAGGGAAGCCCCAGCATTTT. The full variable domain, rest sourced from reference TRBV28 and TRBJ1-5, is DVKVTQSSRYLVKRTGEKVFLECVQDMDHENMFWYRQDPGLGLRLIYFSYDVKMKEKGDIPEGYSVSREKKERFSLILESASTNQTSMYLCASITGTGGGKPQHFGDGTRLSIL.

V is TRBV4-2 and J is TRBJ2-3; 8 nucleotides align to TRBD2. Losses at the gene ends were 0 bases for V and 6 bases for J; bases not matched to a gene: 8. Germline V CDR1 and CDR2: LGHNA, YNFKEQ. The length of the CDR3 is 16 residues. In DNA form, the CDR3 reads TGTGCCAGCAGCCAAGATACTGCGGGAGGCGGGGATACGCAGTATTTT. Protein product: CASSQDTAGGGDTQYF.

The chain recombines TRBV6-5 with TRBJ1-5, with D possibly being TRBD1 (5 bases). Per germline, CDR1 MNHEY and CDR2 SVGAGI. Trimming removed 5 bases from V and 5 bases from J, with 13 bases in between. CDR3 size: 14 residues. CDR3 loop: CASSPTAGHQPQHF. In DNA form, the CDR3 reads TGTGCCAGCAGTCCAACAGCGGGGCATCAGCCCCAGCATTTT.

The chain has TRBV9 and TRBJ2-1, with D unclear. The CDR3 contains 14 residues. Deletions cut 4 bases from V and 0 bases from J, with 8 bases between. Germline-derived CDR1 and CDR2 are SGDLS and YYNGEE. Here the CDR3 reads CASSQQSSYNEQFF. Written as DNA, the CDR3 is TGTGCCAGCAGCCAACAAAGCTCCTACAATGAGCAGTTCTTC.

The V gene is TRBV7-9, the J gene TRBJ2-3, with 7 bases fitting TRBD1. Germline loops: CDR1 SEHNR, CDR2 FQNEAQ (reference sequence). V lost 3 bases and J lost 7; bases outside the gene matches: 16. The CDR3 has 17 amino acids. CDR3 region: CASSFPLRDSSPHTQYF. In DNA form, the CDR3 reads TGTGCCAGCAGCTTCCCATTAAGGGACAGTTCACCCCATACGCAGTATTTT.

The chain carries TRBV25-1 and TRBJ2-7; D not resolved. In germline, CDR1 is MGHDK, CDR2 SYGVNS. This CDR3 comprises 10 residues. V was clipped by 3 bases and J by 7 bases, with 4 bases between them. The CDR3 DNA reads TGTGCCAGCAGTGACTCTGAGCAGTACTTC. Amino acids: CASSDSEQYF.

The chain recombines TRBV4-2 with TRBJ2-7; the match to TRBD1 covers 8 bases. The CDR3 is 16 residues long. Germline CDR1 is LGHNA and CDR2 is YNFKEQ. V was clipped by 9 bases and J by 3 bases; unmatched bases: 16. The CDR3 region is CARLDRADYLDYEQYF. For the CDR3, the DNA is TGTGCCAGGTTGGACAGGGCTGATTATCTGGACTACGAGCAGTACTTC.

CDR3: CASIERGGGPYNEQFF. CDR3 nucleotides: TGTGCCAGTATCGAGCGGGGAGGGGGGCCCTACAATGAGCAGTTCTTC. The genes are TRBV19 and TRBJ2-1, with D possibly matching TRBD2 (7 bases). Germline values: CDR1 LNHDA, CDR2 SQIVND (reference sequence). The V gene lost 7 bases and the J gene lost 2 bases, with 18 bases spanning the gap. This CDR3 contains 16 residues.

This chain connects TRBV19 to TRBJ2-3; D may be TRBD1 (7 bases). This CDR3 comprises 15 residues. Germline loops: CDR1 LNHDA, CDR2 SQIVND (reference sequence). Trimming cost V 5 bases and J 5 bases, with 17 bases left between them. This CDR3 reads CASSPEGQGGDTQYF. The CDR3 DNA reads as TGTGCCAGTAGTCCAGAGGGGCAGGGGGGAGATACGCAGTATTTT.

This clone was seen just once. The chain uses TRBV14 and TRBJ2-2; tentatively, D is TRBD1 (6 bases). V was trimmed by 0 bases and J by 2 bases, leaving 16 bases between them. The CDR3 spans 18 residues. Germline assignment: CDR1 SGHDN and CDR2 FVKESK. The DNA for the CDR3 is TGTGCCAGCAGCCAAGATTTCGGACCCGGGACAAACACCGGGGAGCTGTTTTTT. Translation gives CASSQDFGPGTNTGELFF.

The chain carries TRBV7-9 and TRBJ1-2; weak D call: TRBD1 (5 bases). CDR3 length: 14 amino acids. V lost 3 bases to trimming and J lost 2 bases, with 10 bases between them. The V gene's germline CDR1 is SEHNR and CDR2 FQNEAQ (reference sequence). The CDR3 DNA sequence: TGTGCCAGCAGCTTTGAGGACAAGAACTATGGCTACACCTTC. This codes for CASSFEDKNYGYTF.

The chain joins TRBV2 to TRBJ1-5, with 7 bases that match TRBD1. J gave up 2 bases and V 2 bases, and 3 bases lay outside the gene matches. The CDR3 consists of 15 residues. Germline V gene lookup returns CDR1 SNHLY and CDR2 FYNNEI. In DNA, the CDR3 is TGTGCCAGCAGTGAAAGGGGGCTTGGCAATCAGCCCCAGCATTTT. Its translation: CASSERGLGNQPQHF.

The count of this clone is one. The J gene is TRBJ2-1, the V gene TRBV7-2; 7 bases align to TRBD1. Losses at the gene ends were 2 bases for V and 0 bases for J; bases not matched to a gene: 1. This CDR3 contains 15 residues. Germline V gene data show CDR1 as SGHTA and CDR2 as FQGNSA. In DNA form, the CDR3 reads TGTGCCAGCAGCTTATCAGGGGGCTCCTACAATGAGCAGTTCTTC. This gives the protein CASSLSGGSYNEQFF.